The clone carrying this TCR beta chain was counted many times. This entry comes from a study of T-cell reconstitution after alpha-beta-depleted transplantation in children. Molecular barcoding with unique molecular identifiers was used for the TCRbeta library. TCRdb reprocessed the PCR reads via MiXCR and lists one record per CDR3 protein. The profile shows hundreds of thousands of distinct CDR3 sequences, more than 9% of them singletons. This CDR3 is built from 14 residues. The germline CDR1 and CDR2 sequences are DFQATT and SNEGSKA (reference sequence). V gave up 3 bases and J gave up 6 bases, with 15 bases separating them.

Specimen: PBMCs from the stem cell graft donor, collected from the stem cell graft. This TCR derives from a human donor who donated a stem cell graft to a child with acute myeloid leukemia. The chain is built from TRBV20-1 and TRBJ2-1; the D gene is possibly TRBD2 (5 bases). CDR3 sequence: CSASSGSAVNEQFF. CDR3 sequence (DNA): TGCAGTGCTAGTTCGGGATCAGCCGTCAATGAGCAGTTCTTC.